This T cell receptor (beta chain) was sequenced for a study of Tregs in tolerant kidney transplant recipients. V lost 3 bases to trimming and J lost 1 base, with 7 bases between them. The CDR3 runs 15 residues. Germline values: CDR1 LNHDA, CDR2 SQIVND (reference sequence). Generated by immunoSEQ multiplex PCR, the TCRdb table keeps only in-frame clones and is missing some. The profile shows approximately 260,000 clones, about 86% of them singletons. Sample: CD4+ T cells from blood. The clonotype comes from a human donor in good health. The V gene is TRBV19, the J gene TRBJ1-6; D gene unclear. CDR3: CASSIQRSYNSPLHF. In DNA form, the CDR3 reads TGTGCCAGTAGTATTCAGAGATCCTATAATTCACCCCTCCACTTT. The full variable domain, its missing parts supplied by reference TRBV19 and TRBJ1-6, is DGGITQSPKYLFRKEGQNVTLSCEQNLNHDAMYWYRQDPGQGLRLIYYSQIVNDFQKGDIAEGYSVSREKKESFPLTVTSAQKNPTAFYLCASSIQRSYNSPLHFGNGTRLTVT.